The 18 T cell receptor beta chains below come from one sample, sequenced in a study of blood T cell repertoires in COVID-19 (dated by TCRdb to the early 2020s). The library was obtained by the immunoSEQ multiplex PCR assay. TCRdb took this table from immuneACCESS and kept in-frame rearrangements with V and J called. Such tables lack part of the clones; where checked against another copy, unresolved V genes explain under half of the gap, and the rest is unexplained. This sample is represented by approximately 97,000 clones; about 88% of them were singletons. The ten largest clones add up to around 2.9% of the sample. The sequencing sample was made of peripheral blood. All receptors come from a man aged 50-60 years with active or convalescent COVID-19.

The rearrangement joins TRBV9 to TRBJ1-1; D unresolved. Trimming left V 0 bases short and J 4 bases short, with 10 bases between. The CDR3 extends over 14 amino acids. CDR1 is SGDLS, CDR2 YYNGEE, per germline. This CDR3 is CASSVDVTGTEAFF. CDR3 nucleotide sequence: TGTGCCAGCAGCGTAGATGTTACGGGCACTGAAGCTTTCTTT.

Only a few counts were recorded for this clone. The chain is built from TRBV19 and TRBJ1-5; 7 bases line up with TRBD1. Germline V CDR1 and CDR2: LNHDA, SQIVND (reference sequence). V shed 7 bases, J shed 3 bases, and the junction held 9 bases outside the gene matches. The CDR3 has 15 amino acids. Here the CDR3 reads CASTHWDSNNQPQHF. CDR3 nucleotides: TGTGCCAGTACCCATTGGGACAGTAACAATCAGCCCCAGCATTTT.

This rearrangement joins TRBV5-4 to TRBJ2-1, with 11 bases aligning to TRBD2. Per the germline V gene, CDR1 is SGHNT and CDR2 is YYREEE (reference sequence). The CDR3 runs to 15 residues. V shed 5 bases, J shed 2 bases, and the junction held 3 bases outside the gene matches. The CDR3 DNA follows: TGTGCCAGCAGTCTGACTAGCGGGACCTACAATGAGCAGTTCTTC. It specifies CASSLTSGTYNEQFF.

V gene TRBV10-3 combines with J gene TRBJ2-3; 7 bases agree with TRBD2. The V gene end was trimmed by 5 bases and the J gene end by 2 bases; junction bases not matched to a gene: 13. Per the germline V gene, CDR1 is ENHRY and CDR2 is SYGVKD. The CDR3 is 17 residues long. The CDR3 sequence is CAISQTRSGVTTDTQYF. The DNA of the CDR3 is TGTGCCATCAGTCAAACCCGAAGCGGGGTGACCACAGATACGCAGTATTTT.

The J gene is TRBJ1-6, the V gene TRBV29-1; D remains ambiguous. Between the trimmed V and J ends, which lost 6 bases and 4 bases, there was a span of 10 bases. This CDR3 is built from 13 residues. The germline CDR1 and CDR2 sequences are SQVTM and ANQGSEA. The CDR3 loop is CSVCQDYNSPLHF. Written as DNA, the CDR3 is TGCAGCGTATGCCAGGATTATAATTCACCCCTCCACTTT. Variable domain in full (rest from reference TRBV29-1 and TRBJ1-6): SAVISQKPSRDICQRGTSLTIQCQVDSQVTMMFWYRQQPGQSLTLIATANQGSEATYESGFVIDKFPISRPNLTFSTLTVSNMSPEDSSIYLCSVCQDYNSPLHFGNGTRLTVT.

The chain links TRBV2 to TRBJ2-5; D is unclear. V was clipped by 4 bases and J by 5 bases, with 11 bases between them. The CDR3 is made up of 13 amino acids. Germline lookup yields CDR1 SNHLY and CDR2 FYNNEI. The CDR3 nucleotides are TGTGCCAGCAGTGTTAATGCCGGTGAGACCCAGTACTTC. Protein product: CASSVNAGETQYF. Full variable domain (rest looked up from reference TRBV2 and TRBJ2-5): EPEVTQTPSHQVTQMGQEVILRCVPISNHLYFYWYRQILGQKVEFLVSFYNNEISEKSEIFDDQFSVERPDGSNFTLKIRSTKLEDSAMYFCASSVNAGETQYFGPGTRLLVL.

CDR3 loop: CASSPQTGEVDEQYF. CDR3 nucleotides: TGCGCCAGCAGCCCTCAGACAGGGGAAGTGGACGAGCAGTACTTC. The chain couples TRBV4-1 to TRBJ2-7; 8 bases map to TRBD1. V was pared by 4 bases and J by 5 bases, with 10 bases of the junction left unmatched. Germline V gives CDR1 MGHRA, CDR2 YSYEKL. This CDR3 spans 15 amino acids.

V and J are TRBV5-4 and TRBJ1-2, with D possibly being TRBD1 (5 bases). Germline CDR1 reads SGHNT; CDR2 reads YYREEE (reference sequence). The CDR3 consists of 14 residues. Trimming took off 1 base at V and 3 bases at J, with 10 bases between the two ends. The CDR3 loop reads CASSLRGLDYGYTF. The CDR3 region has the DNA TGTGCCAGCAGCTTGAGGGGATTAGACTATGGCTACACCTTC.

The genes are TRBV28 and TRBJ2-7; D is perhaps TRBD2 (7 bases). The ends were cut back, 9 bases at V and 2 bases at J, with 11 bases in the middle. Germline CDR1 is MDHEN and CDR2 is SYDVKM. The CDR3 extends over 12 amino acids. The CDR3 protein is CASKGGPYEQYF. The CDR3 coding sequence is TGTGCCAGTAAGGGGGGGCCCTACGAGCAGTACTTC.

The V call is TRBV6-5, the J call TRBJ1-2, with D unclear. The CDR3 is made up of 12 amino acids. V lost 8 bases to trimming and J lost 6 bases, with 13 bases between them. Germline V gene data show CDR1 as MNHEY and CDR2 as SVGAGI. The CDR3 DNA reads TGTGCCAGCCTTAAGTCGGGGAATGGCTACACCTTC. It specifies CASLKSGNGYTF.

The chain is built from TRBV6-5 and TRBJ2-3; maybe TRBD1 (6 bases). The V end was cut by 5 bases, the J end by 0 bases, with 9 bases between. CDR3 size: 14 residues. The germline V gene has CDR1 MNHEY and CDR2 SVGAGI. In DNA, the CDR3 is TGTGCCAGCAGTCCCGGACAGAGCACAGATACGCAGTATTTT. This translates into CASSPGQSTDTQYF.

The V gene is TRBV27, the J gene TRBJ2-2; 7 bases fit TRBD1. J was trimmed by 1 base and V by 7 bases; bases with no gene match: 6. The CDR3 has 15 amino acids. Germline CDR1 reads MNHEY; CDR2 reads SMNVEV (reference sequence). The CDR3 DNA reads TGTGCCAGCATGCCGGGACAGAAGAACACCGGGGAGCTGTTTTTT. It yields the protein CASMPGQKNTGELFF.

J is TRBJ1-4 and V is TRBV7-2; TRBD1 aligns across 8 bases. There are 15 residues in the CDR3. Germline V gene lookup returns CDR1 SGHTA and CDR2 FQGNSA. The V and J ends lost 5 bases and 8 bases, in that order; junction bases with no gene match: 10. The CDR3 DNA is TGTGCCAGCAGCCCCCAGACAGGGGCAGGAGAAAAACTGTTTTTT. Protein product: CASSPQTGAGEKLFF.

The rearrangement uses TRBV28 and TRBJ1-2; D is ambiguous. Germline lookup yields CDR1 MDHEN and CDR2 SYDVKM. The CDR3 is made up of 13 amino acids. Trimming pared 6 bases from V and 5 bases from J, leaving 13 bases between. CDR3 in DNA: TGTGCCAGCAGCCCAGGACTTGATTATGGCTACACCTTC. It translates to CASSPGLDYGYTF.

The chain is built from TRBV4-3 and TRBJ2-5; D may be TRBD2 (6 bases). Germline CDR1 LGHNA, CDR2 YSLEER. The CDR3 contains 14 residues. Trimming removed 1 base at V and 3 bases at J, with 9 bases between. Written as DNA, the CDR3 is TGCGCCAGCAGCCAAGGACTAGGTGAAGAGACCCAGTACTTC. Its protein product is CASSQGLGEETQYF.

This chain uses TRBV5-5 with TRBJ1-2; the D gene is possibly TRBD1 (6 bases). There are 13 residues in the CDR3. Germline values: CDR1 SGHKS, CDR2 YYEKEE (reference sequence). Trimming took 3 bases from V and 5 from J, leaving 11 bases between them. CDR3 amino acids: CASSSDRLYGYTF. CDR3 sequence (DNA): TGTGCCAGCAGCTCAGACAGGTTATATGGCTACACCTTC.

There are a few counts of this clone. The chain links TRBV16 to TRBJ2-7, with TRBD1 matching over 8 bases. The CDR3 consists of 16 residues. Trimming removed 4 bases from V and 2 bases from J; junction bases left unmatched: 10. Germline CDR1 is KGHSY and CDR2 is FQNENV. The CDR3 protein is CASSPLAGQGPYEQYF. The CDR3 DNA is TGTGCCAGCAGCCCGTTAGCCGGACAGGGTCCCTACGAGCAGTACTTC.

In DNA form, the CDR3 reads TGTGCCAGCAGCTTACAGGGCTACGAGCAGTACTTC. This codes for CASSLQGYEQYF. The rearrangement links TRBV7-2 to TRBJ2-7; tentatively, D is TRBD1 (5 bases). Deletions cut 2 bases from V and 3 bases from J, with 5 bases between. The CDR3 is 12 residues long. Germline V gives CDR1 SGHTA, CDR2 FQGNSA.